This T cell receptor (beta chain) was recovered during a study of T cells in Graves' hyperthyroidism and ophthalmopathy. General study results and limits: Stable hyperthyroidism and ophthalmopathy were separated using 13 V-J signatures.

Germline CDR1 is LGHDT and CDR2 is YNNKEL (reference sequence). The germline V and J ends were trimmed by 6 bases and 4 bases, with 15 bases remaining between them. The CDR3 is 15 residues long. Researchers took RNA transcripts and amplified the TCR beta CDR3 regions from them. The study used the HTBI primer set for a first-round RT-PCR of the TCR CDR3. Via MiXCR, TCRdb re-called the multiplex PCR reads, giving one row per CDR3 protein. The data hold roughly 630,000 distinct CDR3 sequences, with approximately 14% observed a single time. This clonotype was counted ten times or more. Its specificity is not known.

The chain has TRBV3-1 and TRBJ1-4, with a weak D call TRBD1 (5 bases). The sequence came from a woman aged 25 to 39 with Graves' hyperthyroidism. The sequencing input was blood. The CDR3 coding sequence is TGTGCCAGCAGGTCAGGGACCGCTCTTAATGAAAAACTGTTTTTT. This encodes CASRSGTALNEKLFF. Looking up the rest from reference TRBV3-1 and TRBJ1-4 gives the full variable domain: DTAVSQTPKYLVTQMGNDKSIKCEQNLGHDTMYWYKQDSKKFLKIMFSYNNKELIINETVPNRFSPKSPDKAHLNLHINSLELGDSAVYFCASRSGTALNEKLFFGSGTQLSVL.